These 7 T cell receptor beta chains came from one sample sequenced in a study of vaccination and CD4 T cells after COVID-19 (dated by TCRdb to 2021 to 2024). These TCRs' antigens remain unknown. The method was PCR. The sequencing machine was an Illumina iSeq 100. At the Johns Hopkins FTIC core, DNA from the cultured CD4+ T cells underwent TCR sequencing with the Oncomine TCR Beta short-read assay. TCRdb reworked the public reads: Q25 trimming with fastp, MiXCR clone assembly, productive beta chains retained. For every CDR3 protein sequence, its rows merge into one entry that carries the most common genes and DNA. Recorded for this sample are about 14,000 distinct CDR3 sequences; approximately 57% of them occurred a single time. The ten largest clones add up to approximately 12% of the sample. Per the publication, the treatment or condition label means: roughly 10-day PBMC culture with coronavirus spike peptide pools or control peptides (ViraFEST assay).

Material for sequencing was CD4+ T cells from blood, cultured in vitro. These receptors were taken from a human donor who had recovered from COVID-19.

A few counts support this clonotype. The chain employs TRBV23-1 and TRBJ1-5; D is possibly TRBD1 (5 bases). TRBV23-1 is an open reading frame, and its role is uncertain. The CDR3 loop spans 13 amino acids. V lost 6 bases to trimming and J lost 2 bases, with 8 bases between them. CDR3 amino acids: CASSRAGNQPQHF. The DNA for the CDR3 is TGCGCCAGCAGCAGGGCTGGCAATCAGCCCCAGCATTTT.

The gene calls are TRBV21-1 and TRBJ1-3. TRBV21-1 counts as a pseudogene. The CDR3 totals 13 residues. For the CDR3, the DNA is TGTGCCACCAGGAGGATACCTGGAAACACCATATATTTT. Translating it yields CATRRIPGNTIYF.

This clonotype was recorded a few times. The rearrangement joins TRBV2 to TRBJ2-5, with TRBD2 matching over 7 bases. From germline, CDR1 is SNHLY and CDR2 FYNNEI. CDR3 length: 15 amino acids. The trim removed 0 bases at V and 4 bases at J, leaving 5 bases unmatched. The CDR3 loop is CASSEAAGVSETQYF. DNA for the CDR3: TGTGCCAGCAGTGAAGCGGCGGGGGTTTCAGAGACCCAGTACTTC.

This chain uses TRBV11-2 with TRBJ1-2; a possible D gene is TRBD1 (6 bases). V lost 1 base and J lost 4, with 10 bases in between. The CDR3 is 14 amino acids. Germline V gene sequence: CDR1 SGHAT, CDR2 FQNNGV. The CDR3 region is CASSLVGGIYGYTF. The CDR3 DNA sequence: TGTGCCAGCAGCTTAGTCGGGGGCATCTATGGCTACACCTTC.

This clonotype was observed once. The J gene is TRBJ1-2, the V gene TRBV5-1, with 7 bases identical to TRBD1. This CDR3 is built from 13 residues. Unmatched junction bases numbered 7, after V lost 5 bases and J lost 6 bases. Per the germline V gene, CDR1 is SGHRS and CDR2 is YFSETQ. As DNA, the CDR3 is TGCGCCAGCAGACCCGCAGGGGGAGATGGCTACACCTTC. This sequence encodes CASRPAGGDGYTF.

This clonotype was found a few times. CDR3 residues: CASVGTSGTLRETQYF. CDR3 in DNA: TGTGCCAGCGTCGGCACTAGCGGGACTCTGAGGGAGACCCAGTACTTC. The J gene is TRBJ2-5, the V gene TRBV28; TRBD2 aligns across 10 bases. Germline-derived CDR1 and CDR2 are MDHEN and SYDVKM. The CDR3 totals 16 residues. The J segment lost 5 bases and the V segment lost 8 bases, leaving 14 bases of the junction unmatched.

The table lists this clonotype with a count of one. The V call is TRBV5-5, the J call TRBJ1-5; the D is unclear. Per the germline V gene, CDR1 is SGHKS and CDR2 is YYEKEE (reference sequence). Trimming left V 1 base short and J 0 bases short, with 11 bases between. The CDR3 extends over 16 amino acids. CDR3 sequence (DNA): TGTGCCAGCAGCTTGCTGGGAGCGTTTAGCAATCAGCCCCAGCATTTT. This codes for CASSLLGAFSNQPQHF.